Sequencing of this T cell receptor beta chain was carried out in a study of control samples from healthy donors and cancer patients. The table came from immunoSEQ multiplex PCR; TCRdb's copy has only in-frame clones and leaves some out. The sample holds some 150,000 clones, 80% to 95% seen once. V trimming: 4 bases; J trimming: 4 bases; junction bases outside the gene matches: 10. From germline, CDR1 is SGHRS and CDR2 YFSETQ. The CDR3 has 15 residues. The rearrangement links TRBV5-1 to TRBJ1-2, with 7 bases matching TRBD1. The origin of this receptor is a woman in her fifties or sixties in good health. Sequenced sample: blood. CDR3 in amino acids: CASSGDTTGSYGYTF. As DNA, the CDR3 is TGCGCCAGCAGCGGGGACACGACAGGGAGCTATGGCTACACCTTC.